The rows below give T cell receptor beta chains drawn from one sample of a study of beta chain features in type 1 diabetes. Sequencing used immunoSEQ multiplex PCR; TCRdb keeps in-frame clones, though not all of them. The data hold fewer than 650,000 clones, with about 16% observed a single time. The sample consisted of naive CD4+ T cells from blood. Source of these receptors: a man aged 18 to 30 in good health. CDR3s include the opening cysteine and the closing phenylalanine or tryptophan. D genes are given only for firm matches. Size is omitted from some rows. Given values are once, few, many or a class for expanded clones.

abundance: NA
d_gene: NA
v_gene: TRBV29-1
j_gene: TRBJ1-1
CDR3nt: TGCAGCGTCAAAGGGGGACAGAACACTGAAGCTTTCTTT
CDR3aa: CSVKGGQNTEAFF

abundance: few
d_gene: TRBD1
v_gene: TRBV23-1
j_gene: TRBJ2-7
CDR3nt: TGCGCCAGCAGTCCCTTCTCCGGGACAGCCGTCCACGAGCAGTACTTC
CDR3aa: CASSPFSGTAVHEQYF

abundance: NA
d_gene: TRBD1
v_gene: TRBV5-1
j_gene: TRBJ1-2
CDR3nt: TGCGCCAGCAGCGGACAGGGGCCTCCTAACTATGGCTACACCTTC
CDR3aa: CASSGQGPPNYGYTF

abundance: NA
d_gene: TRBD1
v_gene: TRBV5-1
j_gene: TRBJ2-1
CDR3nt: TGCGCCAGCAGCGCCGGCAGGGGGCGCAATGATGAGCAGTTCTTC
CDR3aa: CASSAGRGRNDEQFF

abundance: few
d_gene: NA
v_gene: TRBV20-1
j_gene: TRBJ2-4
CDR3nt: TGCAGTTGCGGGGCCAAAAACATTCAGTACTTC
CDR3aa: CSCGAKNIQYF

abundance: NA
d_gene: NA
v_gene: TRBV15
j_gene: TRBJ1-4
CDR3nt: TGTGCCACCAGCAGAGATAACAGGGCGAATGAAAAACTGTTTTTT
CDR3aa: CATSRDNRANEKLFF

abundance: few
d_gene: NA
v_gene: TRBV18
j_gene: TRBJ1-5
CDR3nt: TGTGCCAGCTCACCACCGGCAGAGAATCAGCCCCAGCATTTT
CDR3aa: CASSPPAENQPQHF

abundance: few
d_gene: NA
v_gene: TRBV28
j_gene: TRBJ2-3
CDR3nt: TGTGCCAGCAGTGACACAGTTGGAGCAGATACGCAGTATTTT
CDR3aa: CASSDTVGADTQYF

abundance: few
d_gene: TRBD2
v_gene: TRBV18
j_gene: TRBJ2-1
CDR3nt: TGTGCCAGCTCTAGCGGGAGTGGTAATGAGCAGTTCTTC
CDR3aa: CASSSGSGNEQFF

abundance: NA
d_gene: TRBD2
v_gene: TRBV28
j_gene: TRBJ2-7
CDR3nt: TGTGCCAGCAGTGTAGACTCGAGCGGGAGGTACGAGCAGTACTTC
CDR3aa: CASSVDSSGRYEQYF

abundance: NA
d_gene: TRBD2
v_gene: TRBV4-2
j_gene: TRBJ2-5
CDR3nt: TGTGCCAGCAGCCAAGATGGGAGGGCGGCCGTGGCCAATAAAGAGACCCAGTACTTC
CDR3aa: CASSQDGRAAVANKETQYF

abundance: few
d_gene: TRBD2
v_gene: TRBV7-8
j_gene: TRBJ2-3
CDR3nt: TGTGCCAGCAGCTTAGTGTCTGGGACTAGAGATACGCAGTATTTT
CDR3aa: CASSLVSGTRDTQYF

abundance: NA
d_gene: NA
v_gene: TRBV5-4
j_gene: TRBJ2-6
CDR3nt: TGTGCCAGTCGCCCGATGGTTGGGGCCAACGTCCTGACTTTC
CDR3aa: CASRPMVGANVLTF

abundance: few
d_gene: TRBD1
v_gene: TRBV5-6
j_gene: TRBJ2-5
CDR3nt: TGTGCCAGCAGCTCTCCGGGACAGCAAGAGACCCAGTACTTC
CDR3aa: CASSSPGQQETQYF

abundance: NA
d_gene: NA
v_gene: TRBV6-1
j_gene: TRBJ2-1
CDR3nt: TGTGCCAGCGTCAGGGGTGGTAGCTCCTACAATGAGCAGTTCTTC
CDR3aa: CASVRGGSSYNEQFF

abundance: NA
d_gene: NA
v_gene: TRBV15
j_gene: TRBJ2-5
CDR3nt: TGTGCCACCAGCAGAGATAGGGGTACGGAGACCCAGTACTTC
CDR3aa: CATSRDRGTETQYF

abundance: NA
d_gene: NA
v_gene: TRBV19
j_gene: TRBJ2-1
CDR3nt: TGTGCCAGTAGTATGAGTTACCCTTACCGCTACAATGAGCAGTTCTTC
CDR3aa: CASSMSYPYRYNEQFF

abundance: few
d_gene: TRBD1
v_gene: TRBV28
j_gene: TRBJ2-1
CDR3nt: TGTGCCAGCAGTTCTACTAGGGGGCGAAGCTCCTACAATGAGCAGTTCTTC
CDR3aa: CASSSTRGRSSYNEQFF